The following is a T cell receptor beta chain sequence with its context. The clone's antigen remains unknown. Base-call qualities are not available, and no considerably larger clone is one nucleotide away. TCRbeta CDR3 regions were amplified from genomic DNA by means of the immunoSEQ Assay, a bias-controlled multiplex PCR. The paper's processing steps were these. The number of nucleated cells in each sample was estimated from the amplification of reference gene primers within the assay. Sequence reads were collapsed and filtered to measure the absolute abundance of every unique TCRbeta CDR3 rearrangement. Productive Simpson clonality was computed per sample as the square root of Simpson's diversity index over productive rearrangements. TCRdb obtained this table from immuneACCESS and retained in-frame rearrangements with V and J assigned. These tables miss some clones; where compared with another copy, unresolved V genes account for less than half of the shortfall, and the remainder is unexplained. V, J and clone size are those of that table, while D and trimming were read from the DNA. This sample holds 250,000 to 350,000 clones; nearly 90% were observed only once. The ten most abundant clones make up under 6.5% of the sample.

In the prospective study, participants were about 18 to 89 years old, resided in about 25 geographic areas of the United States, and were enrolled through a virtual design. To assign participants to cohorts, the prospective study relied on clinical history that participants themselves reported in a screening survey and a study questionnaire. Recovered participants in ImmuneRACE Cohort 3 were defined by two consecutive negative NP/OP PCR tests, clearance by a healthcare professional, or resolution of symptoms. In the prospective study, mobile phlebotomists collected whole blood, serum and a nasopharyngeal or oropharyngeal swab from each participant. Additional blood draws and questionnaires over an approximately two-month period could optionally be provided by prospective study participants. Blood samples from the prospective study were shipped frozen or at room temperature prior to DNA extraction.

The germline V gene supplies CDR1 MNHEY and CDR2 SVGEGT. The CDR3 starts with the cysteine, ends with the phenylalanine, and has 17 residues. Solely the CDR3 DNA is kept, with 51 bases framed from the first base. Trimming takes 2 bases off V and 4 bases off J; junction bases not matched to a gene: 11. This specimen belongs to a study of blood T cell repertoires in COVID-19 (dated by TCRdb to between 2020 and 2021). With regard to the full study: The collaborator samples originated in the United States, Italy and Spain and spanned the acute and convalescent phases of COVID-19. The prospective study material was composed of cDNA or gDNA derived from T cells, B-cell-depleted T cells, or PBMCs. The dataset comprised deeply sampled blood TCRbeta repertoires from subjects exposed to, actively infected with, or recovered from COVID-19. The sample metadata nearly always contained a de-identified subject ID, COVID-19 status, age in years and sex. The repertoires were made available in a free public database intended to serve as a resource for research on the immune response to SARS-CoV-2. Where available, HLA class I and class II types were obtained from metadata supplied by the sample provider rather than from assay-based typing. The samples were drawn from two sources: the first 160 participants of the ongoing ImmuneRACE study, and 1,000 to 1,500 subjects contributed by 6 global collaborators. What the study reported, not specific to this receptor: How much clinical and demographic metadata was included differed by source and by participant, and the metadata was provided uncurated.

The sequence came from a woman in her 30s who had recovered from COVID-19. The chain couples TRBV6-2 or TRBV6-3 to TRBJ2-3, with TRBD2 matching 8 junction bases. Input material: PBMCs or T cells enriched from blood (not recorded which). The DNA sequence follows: TGTGCCAGCAGTTACCCGGTGGTTAGCGGGGTATCAGATACGCAGTATTTT. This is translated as CASSYPVVSGVSDTQYF.